The clone carrying this T cell receptor beta chain has only a few counts. Its antigen is as yet unknown. Ranging in age from about 6 to 90, the donors were healthy Caucasian individuals from Russia. Isolation recovered at least 6.5 million PBMCs from every sample. This sample was included in a study of blood T cells in healthy people across ages. Together with a sample-barcoded 5' primer, a J-beta primer mix was included in a second PCR lasting roughly 7 to 11 cycles. All cDNA molecules were each tagged by a template-switch adaptor with 12 random nucleotides. One entry per CDR3 protein, called by TCRdb with MiXCR from the 5' RACE reads. The repertoire holds over 1,200,000 distinct CDR3 sequences, with 55% to 75% as singletons. The CDR3 has 13 amino acids. The ends were cut back, 1 base at V and 5 bases at J, with 6 bases in the middle. Germline V gene lookup returns CDR1 SGHRS and CDR2 YFSETQ. Findings and limits, study-wide: PBMCs that were unsorted prevented a conclusive naive versus antigen-experienced comparison.

This rearrangement joins TRBV5-1 to TRBJ1-4; D may be TRBD1 (5 bases). This clonotype was sampled from a man aged 18 to 30 in good health. Sequencing input: blood. Here the CDR3 DNA reads TGCGCCAGCAGCTTGAGGGGCAATGAAAAACTGTTTTTT. Protein sequence: CASSLRGNEKLFF.